This TCR beta chain was found in a study of T cell responses to AZD1222 COVID-19 vaccine. About the study: Second-dose timings of about 4 or about 12 weeks were pooled.

Sequencing used immunoSEQ multiplex PCR; TCRdb keeps in-frame clones, though not all of them. The sample yields around 130,000 clones, 85% to 95% seen once. In this sample, this clone turned up a few times. CDR1 and CDR2 from the germline V gene are SGHTA and FQGNSA. Trimming at V came to 5 bases and at J to 3 bases, leaving 4 bases not matched to a gene. The CDR3 is made up of 15 amino acids. This sequence joins TRBV7-2 and TRBJ2-1; 10 nucleotides agree with TRBD1. The sequence came from an adult in good health. This specimen consisted of peripheral blood, obtained on day 0 of AZD1222 vaccination. The CDR3 protein is CASSPWTGGYNEQFF. CDR3 nucleotide sequence: TGTGCCAGCAGCCCTTGGACAGGGGGCTACAATGAGCAGTTCTTC.